What follows are 14 T cell receptor beta chains derived from one specimen sequenced in a study of shared clonotypes between healthy human individuals. Profiled with immunoSEQ multiplex PCR; TCRdb holds only in-frame clones, not every one. The sample contains about 2,500,000 clones, approximately 94% of which appear only once. Sequencing input: naive CD4+ T cells sorted from blood. Described subset: CD45RA+ positively selected. The receptors derive from a man between 18 and 29 years old in good health.

The chain is built from TRBV7-2 and TRBJ2-5; TRBD1 might be the D (6 bases). This CDR3 comprises 13 residues. Trimming shortened V by 7 bases and J by 5 bases, and 14 bases separated the two germline ends. Germline loops: CDR1 SGHTA, CDR2 FQGNSA. CDR3 DNA: TGTGCCAGCAAGCAGGGGTTGAGGGAGACCCAGTACTTC. It translates to CASKQGLRETQYF.

This chain connects TRBV6-1 to TRBJ2-7; TRBD1 agrees at 7 bases. The CDR3 covers 13 residues. Germline V lookup: CDR1 MNHNS, CDR2 SASEGT. V lost 7 bases to trimming and J lost 3 bases; unmatched junction nucleotides: 6. The CDR3 region is CASIRDRDYEQYF. CDR3 coding DNA: TGTGCCAGCATCCGGGACAGAGACTACGAGCAGTACTTC.

CDR3 loop: CASSPSGLGEKLFF. The CDR3 coding sequence is TGTGCCAGCTCACCGTCGGGTCTCGGCGAAAAACTGTTTTTT. V usage is TRBV18 and J usage is TRBJ1-4; D not certain. Germline CDR1 KGHSH, CDR2 LQKENI. Trimming took 3 bases from V and 8 from J, leaving 13 bases between them. This CDR3 comprises 14 residues. Complete variable domain (other parts from reference TRBV18 and TRBJ1-4): NAGVMQNPRHLVRRRGQEARLRCSPMKGHSHVYWYRQLPEEGLKFMVYLQKENIIDESGMPKERFSAEFPKEGPSILRIQQVVRGDSAAYFCASSPSGLGEKLFFGSGTQLSVL.

The chain combines TRBV27 with TRBJ2-2, with D possibly TRBD1 on 6 matching bases. V lost 7 bases, J lost 3 bases, and 15 bases lay in between. This CDR3 has 15 amino acids. CDR1 is MNHEY, CDR2 SMNVEV, per germline (reference sequence). The CDR3 protein is CASTNRDTDTGELFF. In DNA, the CDR3 is TGTGCCAGCACCAACCGGGACACCGACACCGGGGAGCTGTTTTTT.

This clone was seen a few times. V gene TRBV7-9 combines with J gene TRBJ1-1, with D uncertain. This CDR3 has 14 residues. V was pared by 1 base and J by 6 bases, with 12 bases between. Per germline, CDR1 SEHNR and CDR2 FQNEAQ (reference sequence). The CDR3 is CASSLVEGKPEAFF. The CDR3 coding sequence is TGTGCCAGCAGCTTAGTTGAGGGCAAGCCTGAAGCTTTCTTT. The whole variable domain, remainder taken from reference TRBV7-9 and TRBJ1-1, is DTGVSQNPRHKITKRGQNVTFRCDPISEHNRLYWYRQTLGQGPEFLTYFQNEAQLEKSRLLSDRFSAERPKGSFSTLEIQRTEQGDSAMYLCASSLVEGKPEAFFGQGTRLTVV.

This sequence joins TRBV4-1 and TRBJ2-7; TRBD1 aligns across 10 bases. Germline V gives CDR1 MGHRA, CDR2 YSYEKL. The CDR3 spans 15 residues. After removal of 4 bases from V and 5 bases from J, the junction contained 8 bases not matched to a gene. The CDR3 DNA is TGCGCCAGCAGCCCTAAGGGACAGGGGTTGAACGAGCAGTACTTC. Residues: CASSPKGQGLNEQYF.

The chain employs TRBV5-8 and TRBJ2-5, with a possible D match to TRBD2 (6 bases). The CDR3 has 14 amino acids. Looked up from germline, CDR1 is SGHTS and CDR2 is YDEGEE. The V gene lost 5 bases and the J gene lost 4 bases, with 15 bases spanning the gap. Here the CDR3 DNA reads TGTGCCAGCAGGGTACATACTAGCCGAGAGACCCAGTACTTC. This codes for CASRVHTSRETQYF.

The rearrangement links TRBV10-3 to TRBJ2-4, with D tentatively TRBD1 (6 bases). CDR1 ENHRY and CDR2 SYGVKD come from the germline V gene. V lost 2 bases and J lost 5, with 13 bases in between. The CDR3 has 15 amino acids. The CDR3 DNA reads TGTGCCATCAGTGAGGGGGCAGGGGTCCAAAACATTCAGTACTTC. It is translated as CAISEGAGVQNIQYF.

V and J are TRBV11-3 and TRBJ2-5, with 8 positions matching TRBD2. The CDR3 totals 15 residues. The germline CDR1 and CDR2 sequences are SGHNT and YENEEA. Trimming removed 3 bases from V and 5 bases from J; junction bases left unmatched: 8. CDR3 bases: TGTGCCAGCAGCTTCCCCGGGGGGGGATGGGAGACCCAGTACTTC. This gives the protein CASSFPGGGWETQYF.

The chain carries TRBV4-3 and TRBJ2-7; the match to TRBD2 covers 11 bases. The CDR3 runs 19 residues. V shed 0 bases and J 1 base; nucleotides not matched to a gene: 11. The germline gives CDR1 LGHNA, CDR2 YSLEER. The chain's CDR3 is CASSQETNSGRAMSYEQYF. CDR3 bases: TGCGCCAGCAGCCAAGAGACAAATAGCGGGAGGGCCATGTCCTACGAGCAGTACTTC.

This chain connects TRBV20-1 to TRBJ2-7; TRBD2 is a possible D gene (5 bases). This CDR3 comprises 11 residues. Germline CDR1 DFQATT, CDR2 SNEGSKA (reference sequence). Trimming removed 5 bases at V and 6 bases at J, with 11 bases between. The CDR3 coding sequence is TGCAGTGCTTCACTAGAGGGCGAGCAGTACTTC. This codes for CSASLEGEQYF.

This clone was found a few times. The rearrangement joins TRBV19 to TRBJ1-5; perhaps TRBD1 as D (5 bases). Per the germline V gene, CDR1 is LNHDA and CDR2 is SQIVND (reference sequence). Trimming shortened V by 6 bases and J by 4 bases, and 10 bases separated the two germline ends. CDR3 length: 13 residues. CDR3 DNA sequence: TGTGCCAGTAGATGGGGGTTTAATCAGCCCCAGCATTTT. Amino acids: CASRWGFNQPQHF.

The chain uses TRBV7-9 and TRBJ1-2; D is uncertain. V lost 1 base and J 5 bases, leaving 14 bases between the germline ends. The CDR3 loop spans 15 amino acids. Per the germline V gene, CDR1 is SEHNR and CDR2 is FQNEAQ (reference sequence). CDR3 in amino acids: CASSLEGSSGYGYTF. The CDR3 nucleotides are TGTGCCAGCAGCTTAGAGGGCAGCAGTGGTTATGGCTACACCTTC.

This clone came up once. The J gene is TRBJ2-7, the V gene TRBV4-1; maybe TRBD2 (6 bases). Germline V CDR1 and CDR2: MGHRA, YSYEKL. This CDR3 is built from 16 residues. Trimming took off 3 bases at V and 0 bases at J, with 15 bases between the two ends. CDR3 sequence reads: CASSQDWGLNSYEQYF. CDR3 in DNA: TGCGCCAGCAGCCAGGACTGGGGACTCAACTCCTACGAGCAGTACTTC.